This TCR beta chain was retrieved from a study of blood T cell repertoires in COVID-19. This CDR3 comprises 13 residues. Trimming removed 1 base at V and 5 bases at J, with 8 bases between. The germline gives CDR1 SEHNR, CDR2 FQNEAQ (reference sequence). The table came from immunoSEQ multiplex PCR; TCRdb's copy has only in-frame clones and leaves some out. Altogether roughly 14,000 clones are present, around 80% being singletons, with the ten largest covering 15% to 20%. The chain carries TRBV7-9 and TRBJ1-1, with D uncertain. The sequencing input was peripheral blood. This receptor was identified in a human donor in a cohort sampled during active COVID-19. The CDR3 is CASSLGAKTEAFF. CDR3 coding DNA: TGTGCCAGCAGCTTAGGGGCGAAGACTGAAGCTTTCTTT.